Listed below are T cell receptor beta chains from one sample, sequenced in a study of response to subunit inactivated influenza vaccine. Each CDR3 protein gets one entry after TCRdb re-called the RT-PCR reads with MiXCR. The sample holds about 530,000 distinct CDR3 sequences, under 15% seen once. The sample was PBMCs from blood, taken 45 days after vaccination. The origin of the receptors is a man in his fifties or sixties who received an inactivated influenza vaccine. Each CDR3 is given with its conserved first and last residue. The order of the fields is D gene, clone size, J gene, V gene, CDR3 DNA, CDR3 protein. D genes are given only for firm matches. Rows may omit the clone size; those that give it use once, few, many or a size class.

>-|few|TRBJ1-2|TRBV15
TGTGCCACCAGCAGAACCAGGGGTGACGGGTATGGCTACACCTTC
CATSRTRGDGYGYTF
>-|-|TRBJ2-2|TRBV6-2/TRBV6-3
TGTGCCAGCAGTTACTCAGGGGGCCGCAGCGGGACCGGGGAGCTGTTTTTT
CASSYSGGRSGTGELFF
>-|-|TRBJ2-1|TRBV27
TGTGCCAGCAGTTTTGTCACGGGCCGCCCAGGGACGAATGAGCAGTTCTTC
CASSFVTGRPGTNEQFF
>-|-|TRBJ2-1|TRBV29-1
TGCAGCGTCGATGGGCAGAGCAATGAGCAGTTCTTC
CSVDGQSNEQFF
>-|-|TRBJ2-7|TRBV25-1
TGTGCCAGCAGTGAATACGGGGAGCAGTACTTC
CASSEYGEQYF
>-|few|TRBJ1-1|TRBV20-1
TGCAGTGCTAGAGAGGGGGGTATGGCCACTGAAGCTTTCTTT
CSAREGGMATEAFF
>TRBD1|few|TRBJ1-6|TRBV6-5
TGTGCCAGCAGTTATTCCGGGACAGATAATTCACCCCTCCACTTT
CASSYSGTDNSPLHF
>TRBD1|once|TRBJ1-5|TRBV4-2
TGTGCCAGGAGCCCCGGGACAGTTCAGCCCCAGCATTTT
CARSPGTVQPQHF
>-|many|TRBJ2-2|TRBV13
TGTGCCAGCAGCTCCGATGGGGAGCTGTTTTTT
CASSSDGELFF
>TRBD1|-|TRBJ2-3|TRBV29-1
TGCAGCATTGAGGACAGGCTCCACACAGATACGCAGTATTTT
CSIEDRLHTDTQYF
>-|few|TRBJ2-2|TRBV4-2
TGTGCCAGCAGCCAAGGCTTCTGGCCCGGGGAGCTGTTTTTT
CASSQGFWPGELFF
>TRBD2|-|TRBJ2-5|TRBV15
TGTGCCACCAGCAGAGATGGAAGTGTTAGCGGGAGGGCGGAGACCCAGTACTTC
CATSRDGSVSGRAETQYF
>-|many|TRBJ2-2|TRBV9
TGTGCCAGCAGCGGGGGAGGGGAGCTGTTTTTT
CASSGGGELFF
>-|once|TRBJ2-2|TRBV5-1
TGCGCCAGCAGCGGCAGGGTATTGGATTCCGGGGAGCTGTTTTTT
CASSGRVLDSGELFF
>-|many|TRBJ1-2|TRBV12-3/TRBV12-4
TGTGCCAGCACCGCCGACAGGAGCTATGGCTACACCTTC
CASTADRSYGYTF
>-|many|TRBJ2-7|TRBV7-6
TGTGCCAGCAGCGCAGACAGTGATATCTACGAGCAGTACTTC
CASSADSDIYEQYF
>TRBD1|few|TRBJ2-1|TRBV7-2
TGTGCCAGCAGACGGCAGGGGGATGAGCAGTTCTTC
CASRRQGDEQFF
>TRBD1|few|TRBJ2-4|TRBV20-1
TGCAGTCCAAGCCAAGACAGGGGACGTATCTCCCAGTACTTC
CSPSQDRGRISQYF
>TRBD2|many|TRBJ2-2|TRBV6-5
TGTGCCAGCAACCCCCAGCTAGCGGGAGCAGGCGGGGAGCTGTTTTTT
CASNPQLAGAGGELFF
>-|few|TRBJ2-1|TRBV29-1
TGCAGCGTTGGACAGACCAACTACAATGAGCAGTTCTTC
CSVGQTNYNEQFF
>-|-|TRBJ2-3|TRBV4-3
TGCGCCAGCAGCCACGAGCTGAATACAGATACGCAGTATTTT
CASSHELNTDTQYF
>TRBD1|-|TRBJ1-2|TRBV7-2
TGTGCCAGCAGCTTATTCGGACAGGGGAACGATGGCTACACCTTC
CASSLFGQGNDGYTF
>-|once|TRBJ1-1|TRBV19
TGTGCCAGTAGTATGTCGGACAGCTTTATGAACACTGAAGCTTTCTTT
CASSMSDSFMNTEAFF
>-|-|TRBJ2-5|TRBV5-1
TGCGCCAGCAGCTTGGCTAGCGACCAAAAGACCCAGTACTTC
CASSLASDQKTQYF
>-|-|TRBJ1-2|TRBV21-1
TGTGCCAGCAGCAACTCGGACAGCAACTATGGCTACACCTTC
CASSNSDSNYGYTF
>TRBD1|many|TRBJ1-2|TRBV27
TGTGCCAGCAGTTTAAACCCGACAGGGGCACGCTATGGCTACACCTTC
CASSLNPTGARYGYTF